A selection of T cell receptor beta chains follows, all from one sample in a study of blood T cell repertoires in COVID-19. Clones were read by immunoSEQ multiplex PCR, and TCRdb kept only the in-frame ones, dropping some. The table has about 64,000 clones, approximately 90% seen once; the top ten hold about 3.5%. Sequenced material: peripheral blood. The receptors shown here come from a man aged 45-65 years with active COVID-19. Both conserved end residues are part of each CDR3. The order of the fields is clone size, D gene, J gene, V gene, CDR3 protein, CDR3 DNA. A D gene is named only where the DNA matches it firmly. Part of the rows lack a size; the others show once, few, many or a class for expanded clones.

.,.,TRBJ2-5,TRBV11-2,CASSLDLETQYF,TGTGCCAGCAGCTTAGATCTGGAGACCCAGTACTTC
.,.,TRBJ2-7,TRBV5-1,CASSQGTSYEQYF,TGCGCCAGCAGCCAAGGGACTTCCTACGAGCAGTACTTC
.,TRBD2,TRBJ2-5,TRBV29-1,CSMGLPGETQYF,TGCAGCATGGGACTACCAGGAGAGACCCAGTACTTC
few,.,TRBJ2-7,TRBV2,CASSGQLSYEQYF,TGTGCCAGCAGTGGACAGCTTTCCTACGAGCAGTACTTC
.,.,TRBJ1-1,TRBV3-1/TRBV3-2,CASSQPRKGVWAFF,TGTGCCAGCAGCCAGCCCAGGAAGGGGGTCTGGGCTTTCTTT
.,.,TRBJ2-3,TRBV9,CASSVGNRLPTDTQYF,TGTGCCAGCAGCGTAGGCAACAGATTACCTACAGATACGCAGTATTTT
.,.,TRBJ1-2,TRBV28,CASSSGTYGNGYTF,TGTGCCAGCAGTTCTGGGACTTACGGAAATGGCTACACCTTC
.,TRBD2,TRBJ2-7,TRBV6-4,CASTGGRAGYEQYF,TGTGCCAGCACTGGCGGGAGGGCCGGATACGAGCAGTACTTC
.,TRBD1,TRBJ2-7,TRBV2,CASTRTGPSYEQYF,TGTGCCAGCACAAGGACAGGGCCTTCCTACGAGCAGTACTTC
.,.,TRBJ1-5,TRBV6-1,CASSEPEDSNQPQHF,TGTGCCAGCAGTGAACCAGAGGATAGCAATCAGCCCCAGCATTTT
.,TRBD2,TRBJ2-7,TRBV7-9,CASSLGTSGNYEQYF,TGTGCCAGCAGCTTAGGGACTAGCGGAAACTACGAGCAGTACTTC
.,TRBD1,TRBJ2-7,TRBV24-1,CATSGLGQGAEQYF,TGTGCCACCAGTGGCTTAGGACAGGGTGCCGAGCAGTACTTC
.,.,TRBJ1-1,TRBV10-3,CAIARGLGVGSPEAFF,TGTGCCATCGCTCGGGGTCTTGGGGTTGGAAGCCCTGAAGCTTTCTTT
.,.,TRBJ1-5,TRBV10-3,CAITREYSNQPQHF,TGTGCCATCACGCGAGAGTATAGCAATCAGCCCCAGCATTTT
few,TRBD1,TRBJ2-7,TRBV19,CASSTSWTGRVYEQYF,TGTGCCAGTAGTACCTCCTGGACAGGGAGAGTCTACGAGCAGTACTTC
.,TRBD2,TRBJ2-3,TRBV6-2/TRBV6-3,CASSYPAGTSDTDTQYF,TGTGCCAGCAGTTACCCCGCCGGGACTAGCGACACAGATACGCAGTATTTT
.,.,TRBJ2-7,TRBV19,CASSRFSYGESYEQYF,TGTGCCAGTAGCCGATTCAGTTACGGAGAAAGCTACGAGCAGTACTTC
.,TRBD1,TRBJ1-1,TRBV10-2,CASSEGEEGGEAFF,TGCGCCAGCAGTGAAGGGGAGGAAGGGGGCGAGGCTTTCTTT
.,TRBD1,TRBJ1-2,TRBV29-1,CSVGDRESSNYGYTF,TGCAGCGTTGGGGACAGGGAGAGCTCTAACTATGGCTACACCTTC
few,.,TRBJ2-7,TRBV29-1,CSVGAGEQYF,TGCAGCGTTGGGGCGGGCGAGCAGTACTTC
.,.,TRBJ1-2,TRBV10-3,CAISEWKGRRNYGYTF,TGTGCCATCAGTGAGTGGAAGGGGCGCAGGAACTATGGCTACACCTTC
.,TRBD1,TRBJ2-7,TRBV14,CASSLTGELGEQYF,TGTGCCAGCAGCCTGACAGGGGAGTTGGGCGAGCAGTACTTC
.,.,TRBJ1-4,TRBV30,CAWRLPPGQGVFF,TGTGCCTGGCGACTCCCTCCGGGACAAGGGGTGTTTTTT
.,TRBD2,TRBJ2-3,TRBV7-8,CASSTRIKAGGETRYTDTQYF,TGTGCCAGCAGTACCCGAATTAAGGCGGGAGGAGAAACACGATACACAGATACGCAGTATTTT
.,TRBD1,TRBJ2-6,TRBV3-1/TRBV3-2,CASSQAILRGTGGSGANVLTF,TGTGCCAGCAGCCAAGCCATCCTTAGGGGGACAGGGGGATCTGGGGCCAACGTCCTGACTTTC
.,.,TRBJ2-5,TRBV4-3,CASSQATSFETQYF,TGCGCCAGCAGCCAAGCTACTAGTTTTGAGACCCAGTACTTC
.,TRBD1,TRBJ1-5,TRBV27,CASSSLTGGSNQPQHF,TGTGCCAGCAGTTCCTTGACAGGGGGCAGCAATCAGCCCCAGCATTTT
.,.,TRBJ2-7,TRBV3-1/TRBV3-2,CASSPTSSHSYEQYF,TGTGCCAGCAGCCCTACTAGCTCTCACTCCTACGAGCAGTACTTC
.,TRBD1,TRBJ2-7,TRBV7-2,CASSLAQGASYEQYF,TGTGCCAGCAGCTTAGCACAGGGGGCCTCTTACGAGCAGTACTTC
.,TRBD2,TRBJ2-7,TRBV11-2,CASSLTGGVYEQYF,TGTGCCAGCAGCTTAACGGGGGGGGTCTACGAGCAGTACTTC
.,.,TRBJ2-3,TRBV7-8,CASSLRQRTSTDTQYF,TGTGCCAGCAGCTTACGTCAAAGGACTAGCACAGATACGCAGTATTTT
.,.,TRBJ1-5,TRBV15,CATSRDRRVDGNQPQHF,TGTGCCACCAGCAGAGATAGGAGGGTTGATGGAAATCAGCCCCAGCATTTT
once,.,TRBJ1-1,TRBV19,CASSQGGDTEAFF,TGTGCCAGTAGTCAAGGGGGGGACACTGAAGCTTTCTTT
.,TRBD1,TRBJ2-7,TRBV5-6,CASSTGGTYEQYF,TGTGCCAGCAGCACAGGGGGTACCTACGAGCAGTACTTC
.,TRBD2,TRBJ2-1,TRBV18,CASSPGLGNYNEQFF,TGTGCCAGCTCACCGGGACTAGGGAACTACAATGAGCAGTTCTTC
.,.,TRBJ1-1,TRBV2,CASSQGNTEAFF,TGTGCCAGCAGCCAGGGGAACACTGAAGCTTTCTTT
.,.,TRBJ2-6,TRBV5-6,CASSPTGDSGANVLTF,TGTGCCAGCAGTCCAACAGGAGACTCTGGGGCCAACGTCCTGACTTTC
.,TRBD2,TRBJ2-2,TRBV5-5,CASSSGGTNTGELFF,TGTGCCAGCAGCAGCGGGGGAACGAACACCGGGGAGCTGTTTTTT
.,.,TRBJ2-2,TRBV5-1,CASSSQPDSGELFF,TGCGCCAGCAGCTCCCAACCCGATAGCGGGGAGCTGTTTTTT
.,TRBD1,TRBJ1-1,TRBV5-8,CASSLQGATSEAFF,TGTGCCAGCAGCTTACAGGGGGCGACGAGTGAAGCTTTCTTT
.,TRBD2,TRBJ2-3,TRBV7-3,CASSPLAGGTDTQYF,TGTGCCAGCAGCCCTCTAGCGGGAGGTACAGATACGCAGTATTTT
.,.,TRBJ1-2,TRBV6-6,CASSYSPGYGYTF,TGTGCCAGCAGTTACTCACCAGGCTATGGCTACACCTTC
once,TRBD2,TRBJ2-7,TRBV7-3,CASSLELAGVLGSYEQYF,TGTGCCAGCAGCTTAGAGCTAGCGGGAGTGCTTGGTTCCTACGAGCAGTACTTC
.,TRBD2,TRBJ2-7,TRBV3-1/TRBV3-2,CASSPTSGGAYEQYF,TGTGCCAGCAGCCCTACTAGCGGGGGGGCTTACGAGCAGTACTTC
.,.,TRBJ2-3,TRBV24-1,CATSDGGKGTDTQYF,TGTGCCACCAGTGACGGCGGGAAAGGCACAGATACGCAGTATTTT
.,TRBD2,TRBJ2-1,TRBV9,CASSASGNSYNEQFF,TGTGCCAGCAGCGCTAGCGGGAATTCCTACAATGAGCAGTTCTTC
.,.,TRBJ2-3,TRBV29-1,CSVAFARTDTQYF,TGCAGCGTAGCCTTCGCCCGCACAGATACGCAGTATTTT
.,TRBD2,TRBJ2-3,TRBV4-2,CASSQERSGGAEPDTQYF,TGTGCCAGCAGCCAAGAACGAAGCGGGGGGGCCGAACCAGATACGCAGTATTTT
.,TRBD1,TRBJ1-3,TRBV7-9,CASSLARDSHTIYF,TGTGCCAGCAGCTTAGCGAGGGACAGTCACACCATATATTTT
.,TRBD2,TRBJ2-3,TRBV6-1,CASSEAGLAGGSTDTQYF,TGTGCCAGCAGTGAAGCCGGACTAGCGGGGGGGAGCACAGATACGCAGTATTTT